This T cell receptor (beta chain) derives from a study of tumor-infiltrating lymphocytes in primary liver carcinoma. Regarding the study as a whole: Relative to blood, tumors carried a significantly larger fraction of the repertoire in their top 250 clones (p = 0.039).

Constant-region priming of around 530 ng total RNA yielded TCR beta cDNA. For TCR beta, libraries were produced by three nested multiplex PCR rounds using slightly modified ARM-PCR. Primers for the first two PCR rounds were TRBV1-TRBV30 forward primers and a C-beta reverse primer (10 cycles per round). Via MiXCR, TCRdb re-called the multiplex PCR reads, giving one row per CDR3 protein. The sample lists about 120,000 distinct CDR3 sequences, roughly 70% occurring once. The roughly 20-31 mg bulk tissue piece was not sorted before simultaneous RNA and DNA extraction. The CDR3 consists of 17 residues. Per the germline V gene, CDR1 is SGHAT and CDR2 is FQNNGV. About this clonotype itself: Its antigen is not known. The junction does not match germline at one end; this may be a read error.

Sequenced material: tumor-adjacent normal liver tissue. The receptor comes from an older woman with primary liver carcinoma and hepatitis B virus infection. This rearrangement joins TRBV11-2 to TRBJ2-3; 10 bases match TRBD2. The CDR3 sequence: CASSLVGLATSTDAQFF. As DNA, the CDR3 is TGTGCCAGCAGCTTAGTGGGACTAGCGACAAGCACAGATGCGCAGTTTTTT.